Below, 14 T cell receptor beta chains from the same sample are listed, as sequenced in a study of regulatory T cells in long-lasting Graves disease. Documented time point: persistent/refractory GD, antithyroid drugs over 5 years with positive TRAb. From RNA extracted from PBMCs, the TCR library was made. With iRepertoire HTBI primers and Arm-PCR of CDR3 regions, TCR beta libraries were built. TCRdb reprocessed the multiplex PCR reads with MiXCR, giving one entry per CDR3 protein. The sample lists 500,000 to 700,000 distinct CDR3 sequences, about 30% occurring once. The material was peripheral blood mononuclear cells (PBMCs), obtained when the disease was refractory, from a patient treated with antithyroid drugs. The receptors stem from a female donor with Graves disease.

V and J are TRBV30 and TRBJ1-1; D not resolved. Germline V lookup: CDR1 GTSNPN, CDR2 SVGIG (reference sequence). V was clipped by 8 bases and J by 3 bases, with 7 bases between them. The CDR3 covers 10 residues. The CDR3 bases are TGTGCCGGAACCCACACTGAAGCTTTCTTT. It is translated as CAGTHTEAFF.

V gene TRBV9 combines with J gene TRBJ1-4; tentative D call: TRBD1 (5 bases). Germline CDR1 is SGDLS and CDR2 is YYNGEE. The CDR3 has 15 amino acids. The ends were cut back, 1 base at V and 5 bases at J, with 12 bases in the middle. For the CDR3, the DNA is TGTGCCAGCAGCGTATTGGGGGGACCCAATGAAAAACTGTTTTTT. Translated, it gives CASSVLGGPNEKLFF.

J is TRBJ2-1 and V is TRBV5-1, with D uncertain. The CDR3 is 13 residues long. CDR1 and CDR2 from the germline V gene are SGHRS and YFSETQ. V was clipped by 2 bases and J by 7 bases, with 10 bases between them. Here the CDR3 reads CASSLPMGNEQFF. The CDR3, as DNA: TGCGCCAGCAGCTTACCTATGGGTAATGAGCAGTTCTTC.

The chain uses TRBV11-2 and TRBJ2-1; 15 positions match TRBD2. Germline loops: CDR1 SGHAT, CDR2 FQNNGV. The CDR3 extends over 19 amino acids. V lost 0 bases, J lost 0 bases, and 3 bases stayed unmatched. DNA for the CDR3: TGTGCCAGCAGCTTAGACGGACTAGCGGGAGGGCCCTCCTACAATGAGCAGTTCTTC. It specifies CASSLDGLAGGPSYNEQFF.

The chain uses TRBV5-1 and TRBJ1-1, with D possibly TRBD1 on 6 matching bases. The germline V gene encodes CDR1 SGHRS and CDR2 YFSETQ. The CDR3 consists of 14 residues. Trimming took off 4 bases at V and 6 bases at J, with 16 bases between the two ends. The CDR3 nucleotides read TGCGCCAGCAGCCCAGGGGAATGGAGGGCTGAAGCTTTCTTT. This gives the protein CASSPGEWRAEAFF.

This chain connects TRBV19 to TRBJ1-1, with a weak D call TRBD1 (6 bases). The CDR3 runs to 16 residues. Germline V gene sequence: CDR1 LNHDA, CDR2 SQIVND (reference sequence). V lost 5 bases, J lost 1 base, and 17 bases lay in between. The DNA of the CDR3 is TGTGCCAGTAGTCTCCGTCAGACAGGCACGAACACTGAAGCTTTCTTT. It yields the protein CASSLRQTGTNTEAFF.

This rearrangement joins TRBV7-6 to TRBJ1-2; 9 bases are a match to TRBD1. This CDR3 is built from 14 residues. V lost 2 bases to trimming and J lost 8 bases; unmatched junction nucleotides: 6. The V gene's germline CDR1 is SGHVS and CDR2 FNYEAQ. In nucleotides, the CDR3 is TGTGCCAGCAGCTTATCCTGGGACAGGGAAGGCTACACCTTC. Its translation is CASSLSWDREGYTF.

The chain combines TRBV28 with TRBJ1-5; D is perhaps TRBD1 (5 bases). V was cut by 6 bases and J by 5 bases, with 8 bases left in between. Germline-derived CDR1 and CDR2 are MDHEN and SYDVKM. The CDR3 covers 12 residues. The CDR3, as DNA: TGTGCCAGCAGACTGGGGGATCAGCCCCAGCATTTT. This codes for CASRLGDQPQHF.

This clonotype was recorded many times. The V and J genes are TRBV28 and TRBJ1-2; no firm D call. The ends were cut back, 4 bases at V and 7 bases at J, with 7 bases in the middle. The CDR3 length is 11 residues. The germline V gene has CDR1 MDHEN and CDR2 SYDVKM. CDR3 protein: CASSSASGYTF. For the CDR3, the DNA is TGTGCCAGCAGTTCCGCCAGTGGCTACACCTTC.

The chain links TRBV7-2 to TRBJ1-6, with TRBD1 matching 7 bases. Per germline, CDR1 SGHTA and CDR2 FQGNSA. Germline trimming cut 5 bases from V and 5 bases from J; bases unmatched to any gene: 9. The CDR3 loop spans 16 amino acids. CDR3: CASSSDRVRNNSPLHF. The CDR3 nucleotides read TGTGCCAGCAGCAGCGACAGGGTTCGCAATAATTCACCCCTCCACTTT.

This clonotype occurred a few times. V is TRBV6-1 and J is TRBJ1-2; 7 bases are a match to TRBD1. CDR1 and CDR2 from the germline V gene are MNHNS and SASEGT. The CDR3 contains 14 residues. The V gene end was trimmed by 6 bases and the J gene end by 7 bases; junction bases not matched to a gene: 11. The CDR3 DNA follows: TGTGCCAGCAGGGAGACAGGGAAGGTCTCTGGCTACACCTTC. It encodes CASRETGKVSGYTF.

This clonotype was seen at least ten times. The chain couples TRBV28 to TRBJ1-2, with 7 bases identical to TRBD1. This CDR3 spans 12 amino acids. Germline V lookup: CDR1 MDHEN, CDR2 SYDVKM. For the CDR3, the DNA is TGTGCAACGGGACAGACTAACTATGGCTACACCTTC. It yields the protein CATGQTNYGYTF.

In its sample, this clonotype was seen once. A far larger clone differs by one base, so this is likely a read error. V is TRBV27 and J is TRBJ2-5, with TRBD1 matching 12 bases. The CDR3 is 15 amino acids. Per germline, CDR1 MNHEY and CDR2 SMNVEV (reference sequence). V was pared by 8 bases and J by 5 bases, with 9 bases of the junction left unmatched. CDR3 sequence (DNA): TGTGCCAGCGGTCCGGGACAGGGGGCATGGGAGACCCAGTACTTC. Amino acid sequence: CASGPGQGAWETQYF.

This clonotype was seen at least ten times. The chain uses TRBV3-1 and TRBJ2-5; D is ambiguous. This CDR3 region has 13 residues. The germline V and J ends were trimmed by 6 bases and 4 bases, with 12 bases remaining between them. Germline lookup yields CDR1 LGHDT and CDR2 YNNKEL (reference sequence). This CDR3 reads CASRGLVRETQYF. CDR3 DNA: TGTGCCAGCAGGGGTCTTGTACGAGAGACCCAGTACTTC.